This TCR beta chain was found in a study of T cell responses to AZD1222 COVID-19 vaccine. Study-wide results and caveats: The study sampled repertoires only after the peak T cell response. Researchers report vaccine-associated CD4 TCRs spanning spike, with dominance at 160-218 and 743-854. Seropositivity was recorded at baseline in only a handful of AZD1222 recipients. Donors were largely white British and mainly female; clonal diversity was possibly underestimated.

This clone was seen only once. Its matching antigen is unknown. Clones were read by immunoSEQ multiplex PCR, and TCRdb kept only the in-frame ones, dropping some. The table has roughly 150,000 clones, roughly 90% seen once; the top ten hold under 4%. There are 18 residues in the CDR3. This receptor was taken from an adult in good health. Sequenced material: peripheral blood, taken on day 0 of AZD1222 vaccination. The gene calls are TRBV12-1 and TRBJ2-4. TRBV12-1 is given as a pseudogene. The CDR3 protein is CASSSADWHSLAKNIQYF. Written as DNA, the CDR3 is TGTGCCAGCAGCTCAGCCGATTGGCATTCTCTAGCCAAAAACATTCAGTACTTC.